One sample yielded the 2 T cell receptor beta chains listed below, sequenced in a study of cytomegalovirus exposure and HLA in healthy donors. Vbeta (60) and Jbeta (13) primers were used in the PCR. Repertoires were generated with immunoSEQ multiplex PCR, while TCRdb's copy carries only in-frame clones and drops some. This table holds under 150,000 clones, approximately 87% found once. Sample: PBMCs. Every receptor here comes from a man aged 40-49 years in good health and CMV-seronegative.

The chain employs TRBV14 and TRBJ2-1; D unresolved. CDR1 is SGHDN, CDR2 FVKESK, per germline. CDR3 length: 14 amino acids. Trimming took off 0 bases at V and 4 bases at J, with 7 bases between the two ends. In nucleotides, the CDR3 is TGTGCCAGCAGCCAAGATAGAGGTTACAATGAGCAGTTCTTC. It yields the protein CASSQDRGYNEQFF.

This chain connects TRBV5-4 to TRBJ2-5; D perhaps matches TRBD2 (6 bases). This CDR3 has 16 residues. V was clipped by 2 bases and J by 11 bases, with 25 bases between them. Germline loops: CDR1 SGHNT, CDR2 YYREEE (reference sequence). The CDR3 nucleotides read TGTGCCAGCAGCTTCCTAAGCGTTGCGGGGCCGACGATGCAGTACTTC. Translating it yields CASSFLSVAGPTMQYF.